This entry lists 8 T cell receptor beta chains sequenced from one sample in a study of blood T cell repertoires in COVID-19. TCRdb's table, derived via immunoSEQ multiplex PCR, lists solely in-frame clones and lacks some. The data show around 150,000 clones, just over 85% seen once. The specimen sequenced was peripheral blood. The receptor source for this set is a man aged 70 or older with acute or convalescent COVID-19.

The V and J genes are TRBV11-1 and TRBJ1-1; tentative D call: TRBD1 (5 bases). CDR3 length: 13 residues. Trimming left V 3 bases short and J 4 bases short, with 9 bases between. Germline V CDR1 and CDR2: SGHAT, FQDESV (reference sequence). CDR3 protein: CASSFGRATEAFF. DNA of the CDR3: TGTGCCAGCAGCTTCGGCAGGGCCACTGAAGCTTTCTTT.

This clone was observed once. This chain links TRBV7-9 with TRBJ2-7; 9 bases fit TRBD1. From germline, CDR1 is SEHNR and CDR2 FQNEAQ (reference sequence). The length of the CDR3 is 17 residues. The V segment lost 5 bases and the J segment 3 bases; nucleotides outside the gene matches: 14. The CDR3 bases are TGTGCCAGCAGCACCGGGACAGGGAGGTCCTCAGACTACGAGCAGTACTTC. It codes for CASSTGTGRSSDYEQYF.

The rearrangement uses TRBV10-2 and TRBJ2-5; the D gene is possibly TRBD1 (6 bases). The V and J ends lost 7 bases and 4 bases respectively, with 7 bases between them. Germline V gene data show CDR1 as WSHSY and CDR2 as SAAADI. This CDR3 has 11 amino acids. CDR3 nucleotides: TGCGCCAGCAAAGGGGGAGAGACCCAGTACTTC. It encodes CASKGGETQYF.

The genes are TRBV7-2 and TRBJ1-5, with 10 positions matching TRBD1. V lost 2 bases, J lost 6 bases, and 10 bases stayed unmatched. Looked up from germline, CDR1 is SGHTA and CDR2 is FQGNSA. The CDR3 contains 17 residues. For the CDR3, the DNA is TGTGCCAGCAGCTTATACCCGGGACAGGGGAAGGGTCAGCCCCAGCATTTT. This sequence encodes CASSLYPGQGKGQPQHF.

The chain is built from TRBV5-1 and TRBJ2-3; TRBD1 agrees at 7 bases. Germline V CDR1 and CDR2: SGHRS, YFSETQ. The trim removed 0 bases at V and 6 bases at J, leaving 4 bases unmatched. The CDR3 runs 14 residues. CDR3 nucleotide sequence: TGCGCCAGCAGCTTGGGTCAGGGGGTCGATACGCAGTATTTT. Protein sequence: CASSLGQGVDTQYF.

The chain couples TRBV28 to TRBJ1-2, with 8 bases fitting TRBD1. Germline CDR1 and CDR2: MDHEN and SYDVKM. The CDR3 length is 14 residues. With 2 bases clipped from V and 4 bases from J, the junction kept 3 bases outside the gene matches. In DNA, the CDR3 is TGTGCCAGCAGTTTACAGGGGGCCGGCTATGGCTACACCTTC. It translates to CASSLQGAGYGYTF.

The rearrangement links TRBV7-9 to TRBJ1-2, with 8 bases fitting TRBD1. Germline lookup yields CDR1 SEHNR and CDR2 FQNEAQ (reference sequence). The ends lost 4 bases at V and 0 bases at J; junction bases unmatched: 13. This CDR3 spans 18 amino acids. The CDR3 here is CASSYIPGQADSNYGYTF. Here the CDR3 DNA reads TGTGCCAGCAGCTACATACCGGGACAGGCGGACTCTAACTATGGCTACACCTTC.

The chain uses TRBV27 and TRBJ1-2, with TRBD1 matching 7 bases. The V segment lost 3 bases and the J segment 3 bases; nucleotides outside the gene matches: 4. Germline CDR1 MNHEY, CDR2 SMNVEV (reference sequence). This CDR3 contains 14 residues. The DNA for the CDR3 is TGTGCCAGCAGTTTGTCTGGGACAGACTATGGCTACACCTTC. Translation gives CASSLSGTDYGYTF.